These 9 T cell receptor beta chains were sequenced from one sample in a study of blood T cell repertoires in COVID-19. The protocol was immunoSEQ multiplex PCR, while the TCRdb copy is restricted to in-frame clones and leaves out a portion. The sample includes 100,000 to 150,000 clones, roughly 85% of them seen just once. Source material: peripheral blood. The receptor source for this set is a man older than 75 with active or convalescent COVID-19.

The chain carries TRBV5-1 and TRBJ1-2; D call uncertain. Trimming cost V 4 bases and J 4 bases, with 11 bases left between them. Germline V gives CDR1 SGHRS, CDR2 YFSETQ. This CDR3 has 13 amino acids. The CDR3 nucleotides read TGCGCCAGCAGCCTATCCGGCGGCTATGGCTACACCTTC. Its translation: CASSLSGGYGYTF.

The chain links TRBV7-9 to TRBJ1-1, with unresolved D. The V end was cut by 1 base, the J end by 10 bases, with 13 bases between. Germline V gene sequence: CDR1 SEHNR, CDR2 FQNEAQ (reference sequence). CDR3 length equals 13 residues. The CDR3 protein is CASSLEHPGTAFF. Written as DNA, the CDR3 is TGTGCCAGCAGCTTAGAACACCCAGGCACAGCTTTCTTT.

This clone was observed a few times. This chain connects TRBV10-3 to TRBJ2-1, with 7 bases fitting TRBD2. This CDR3 region has 16 residues. V lost 6 bases, J lost 2 bases, and 10 bases stayed unmatched. Germline assignment: CDR1 ENHRY and CDR2 SYGVKD. CDR3 residues: CAISPVIAGPYNEQFF. CDR3 coding DNA: TGTGCCATCAGCCCCGTCATAGCGGGTCCCTACAATGAGCAGTTCTTC.

The chain links TRBV4-2 to TRBJ2-4, with 7 bases fitting TRBD2. V gave up 1 base and J gave up 8 bases; unmatched junction bases: 14. Germline V gene lookup returns CDR1 LGHNA and CDR2 YNFKEQ. This CDR3 is 17 amino acids long. CDR3 in DNA: TGTGCCAGCAGCCAAGCACCGGGAGAAGCGGGATCGGACATTCAGTACTTC. Translation: CASSQAPGEAGSDIQYF.

J is TRBJ1-3 and V is TRBV13; tentatively, D is TRBD1 (5 bases). Germline CDR1 and CDR2: PRHDT and FYEKMQ (reference sequence). The CDR3 runs 16 residues. Trimming took off 3 bases at V and 0 bases at J, with 12 bases between the two ends. CDR3 amino acids: CASSFRTTSSGNTIYF. In DNA, the CDR3 is TGTGCCAGCAGCTTCAGGACAACAAGCTCTGGAAACACCATATATTTT.

This clone came up once. The V call is TRBV6-5, the J call TRBJ1-2; possible D gene TRBD1, 6 bases. V was clipped by 0 bases and J by 5 bases, with 7 bases between them. Germline CDR1 and CDR2: MNHEY and SVGAGI. The CDR3 is 13 amino acids. The CDR3 reads CASSYSQGYGYTF. Written as DNA, the CDR3 is TGTGCCAGCAGTTACTCACAGGGATATGGCTACACCTTC.

V gene TRBV2 combines with J gene TRBJ1-5, with 8 positions matching TRBD1. CDR3 size: 13 residues. Germline V CDR1 and CDR2: SNHLY, FYNNEI. The ends lost 0 bases at V and 16 bases at J; junction bases unmatched: 8. CDR3 nucleotides: TGTGCCAGCAGTGAAGCCCAGAGGACAGGGCTCCATTTT. Translated: CASSEAQRTGLHF.

The rearrangement uses TRBV2 and TRBJ1-5; 7 nucleotides agree with TRBD1. Germline V gives CDR1 SNHLY, CDR2 FYNNEI. V lost 8 bases, J lost 3 bases, and 7 bases stayed unmatched. The CDR3 consists of 14 residues. CDR3 sequence reads: CASRQGRNNQPQHF. CDR3 coding DNA: TGTGCCAGCCGACAGGGTAGGAACAATCAGCCCCAGCATTTT.

V gene TRBV5-4 combines with J gene TRBJ1-2; TRBD1 matches at 7 bases. The CDR3 extends over 14 amino acids. Germline V gives CDR1 SGHNT, CDR2 YYREEE (reference sequence). J was trimmed by 4 bases and V by 0 bases; bases with no gene match: 3. This CDR3 is CASSLGQGTYGYTF. CDR3 DNA sequence: TGTGCCAGCAGCTTGGGACAGGGAACCTATGGCTACACCTTC. The complete variable domain, with remaining parts taken from reference TRBV5-4 and TRBJ1-2, reads ETGVTQSPTHLIKTRGQQVTLRCSSQSGHNTVSWYQQALGQGPQFIFQYYREEENGRGNFPPRFSGLQFPNYSSELNVNALELDDSALYLCASSLGQGTYGYTFGSGTRLTVV.